This entry concerns a single T cell receptor beta chain. TCRdb independently ran MiXCR on the RT-PCR reads; one entry per CDR3 protein. The sample includes approximately 4,200 distinct CDR3 sequences, 34% of them seen just once. The CDR3 loop spans 15 amino acids. J was trimmed by 8 bases and V by 5 bases; bases with no gene match: 8. The germline CDR1 and CDR2 sequences are SGHNT and YYREEE (reference sequence). Sequenced sample: memory CD4+ T cells from salivary gland. This clonotype was sampled from a female donor with primary Sjogren's syndrome. This sequence joins TRBV5-4 and TRBJ2-1, with 12 bases aligning to TRBD1. As DNA, the CDR3 is TGTGCCAGCAGTCGCCCGGGACAGGGGGCCTATGAGCAGTTCTTC. It codes for CASSRPGQGAYEQFF.